Shown below are 13 T cell receptor beta chains from a single sample sequenced in a study of spatial heterogeneity in lung cancer. Noted time point: blood at routine non-recurrence follow-up after resection. One entry per CDR3 protein results from TCRdb running MiXCR on the 5' RACE reads. Of approximately 20,000 distinct CDR3 sequences in the sample, less than 12% were seen once. Sample: PBMCs, taken at follow-up. The receptors were sampled from a female donor with early-stage non-small cell lung cancer.

This clonotype was found many times. The V gene is TRBV6-1, the J gene TRBJ1-2, with 9 bases that match TRBD1. The V segment lost 3 bases and the J segment 4 bases; nucleotides outside the gene matches: 0. The CDR3 is 13 residues long. Germline assignment: CDR1 MNHNS and CDR2 SASEGT. This CDR3 is CASSEDRGYGYTF. The DNA for the CDR3 is TGTGCCAGCAGTGAGGACAGGGGCTATGGCTACACCTTC.

The genes are TRBV2 and TRBJ1-3, with 9 positions matching TRBD1. The CDR3 is 14 amino acids. After removal of 5 bases from V and 4 bases from J, the junction contained 3 bases not matched to a gene. Looked up from germline, CDR1 is SNHLY and CDR2 is FYNNEI. The CDR3 loop is CASSNRGPGNTIYF. The CDR3 DNA follows: TGTGCCAGCAGTAACAGGGGGCCCGGAAACACCATATATTTT.

This clonotype has ten or more counts. In DNA form, the CDR3 reads TGCGCCAGCAGCCCCTTGGGGGGAAGGACTGAAGCTTTCTTT. Amino acid sequence: CASSPLGGRTEAFF. V and J are TRBV5-1 and TRBJ1-1, with D possibly matching TRBD1 (5 bases). CDR1 is SGHRS and CDR2 is YFSETQ in the germline V gene. The CDR3 contains 14 residues. V was clipped by 4 bases and J by 5 bases, with 15 bases between them.

In its sample, this clonotype was seen many times. The chain combines TRBV7-9 with TRBJ2-1, with D uncertain. V lost 2 bases, J lost 8 bases, and 1 base lay in between. The CDR3 is 10 amino acids. Germline V gene lookup returns CDR1 SEHNR and CDR2 FQNEAQ (reference sequence). CDR3 in amino acids: CASSLYEQFF. The CDR3 DNA follows: TGTGCCAGCAGCTTATATGAGCAGTTCTTC.

This clonotype was counted at least ten times. The rearrangement uses TRBV12-3 or TRBV12-4 and TRBJ2-3, with 7 positions matching TRBD2. The CDR3 loop spans 15 amino acids. J was trimmed by 4 bases and V by 0 bases; bases with no gene match: 4. The CDR3 is CASSLAGLVSDTQYF. CDR3 DNA sequence: TGTGCCAGCAGTTTAGCTGGACTAGTATCAGATACGCAGTATTTT.

In this sample, this clonotype turned up many times. The rearrangement uses TRBV7-6 and TRBJ2-7; D not certain. From germline, CDR1 is SGHVS and CDR2 FNYEAQ. The CDR3 is 14 residues long. V was shortened by 4 bases and J by 5 bases, with 15 bases between the two germline ends. This CDR3 is CASSSGNSRNEQYF. The CDR3 DNA reads as TGTGCCAGCAGCTCAGGTAATAGTAGGAACGAGCAGTACTTC.

This clonotype was detected ten times or more. This sequence joins TRBV2 and TRBJ2-3; TRBD2 agrees at 13 bases. After removal of 1 base from V and 3 bases from J, the junction contained 1 base not matched to a gene. In germline, CDR1 is SNHLY, CDR2 FYNNEI. The CDR3 is 16 amino acids. In DNA form, the CDR3 reads TGTGCCAGCAGTGAAGGGACTAGCGGGAGTACAGATACGCAGTATTTT. Its translation: CASSEGTSGSTDTQYF.

This sequence joins TRBV5-5 and TRBJ2-5; 11 positions agree with TRBD2. The CDR3 has 16 amino acids. The V segment lost 4 bases and the J segment 0 bases; nucleotides outside the gene matches: 5. CDR1 SGHKS and CDR2 YYEKEE come from the germline V gene (reference sequence). Here the CDR3 DNA reads TGTGCCAGCAGCAACCGACTAGCGGGGTACCAAGAGACCCAGTACTTC. It translates to CASSNRLAGYQETQYF.

The sample holds a few counts of this clonotype. The V and J genes are TRBV5-6 and TRBJ2-7; 7 bases fit TRBD1. V dropped 3 bases and J dropped 7; count of bases not matched to a gene: 13. This CDR3 has 15 amino acids. The germline V gene encodes CDR1 SGHDT and CDR2 YYEEEE. The CDR3 region is CASSYRQGPSEEQYF. Here the CDR3 DNA reads TGTGCCAGCAGCTATCGACAGGGACCGTCGGAGGAGCAGTACTTC.

This clonotype was observed at least ten times. The rearrangement uses TRBV7-2 and TRBJ2-5; D remains unclear. The CDR3 is 13 amino acids. CDR1 and CDR2 from the germline V gene are SGHTA and FQGNSA. V was shortened by 4 bases and J by 5 bases, with 11 bases between the two germline ends. The CDR3 coding sequence is TGTGCCAGCAGCTCCCTACGACGCGAGACCCAGTACTTC. As protein: CASSSLRRETQYF.

This clonotype was detected a few times. The J gene is TRBJ1-2, the V gene TRBV7-2; D not certain. The V end lost 6 bases, the J end lost 4 bases, and 18 bases lay between the germline ends. CDR3 length equals 15 residues. The V gene's germline CDR1 is SGHTA and CDR2 FQGNSA. CDR3 region: CASSHRNGIFYGYTF. For the CDR3, the DNA is TGTGCCAGCAGTCACCGGAACGGCATCTTCTATGGCTACACCTTC.

CDR3 DNA sequence: TGTGCCAGCACTCCGACAGGAAACAATCAGCCCCAGCATTTT. Residues: CASTPTGNNQPQHF. This chain joins TRBV28 and TRBJ1-5, with D possibly matching TRBD1 (6 bases). V was trimmed by 7 bases and J by 3 bases, leaving 13 bases between them. The germline gives CDR1 MDHEN, CDR2 SYDVKM. The CDR3 runs to 14 residues.

This clonotype occurred many times. The chain couples TRBV2 to TRBJ1-2; D is uncertain. This CDR3 region has 13 residues. The V end was cut by 7 bases, the J end by 8 bases, with 17 bases between. Germline CDR1 and CDR2: SNHLY and FYNNEI. For the CDR3, the DNA is TGTGCCAGCATGCGGACGGTTTATGGAGGCTACACCTTC. It yields the protein CASMRTVYGGYTF.